The 3 T cell receptor beta chains below come from one sample, sequenced in a study of cytomegalovirus exposure and HLA in healthy donors. The study ran its PCR with 60 Vbeta and 13 Jbeta primers. Clones were read by immunoSEQ multiplex PCR, and TCRdb kept only the in-frame ones, dropping some. This table holds 100,000 to 150,000 clones. The sequencing sample was made of PBMCs. Source of these receptors: a man aged 18-30 years in good health and CMV-seronegative.

This chain uses TRBV7-6 with TRBJ1-1, with D uncertain. The CDR3 has 14 residues. With 5 bases removed from V and 6 bases from J, the gap between germline ends came to 16 bases. Germline values: CDR1 SGHVS, CDR2 FNYEAQ. Here the CDR3 DNA reads TGTGCCAGCAGCCTCGGCTTGAGTAGCGCTGAAGCTTTCTTT. This codes for CASSLGLSSAEAFF. The entire variable domain, with the rest obtained from reference TRBV7-6 and TRBJ1-1, is as follows: GAGVSQSPRYKVTKRGQDVALRCDPISGHVSLYWYRQALGQGPEFLTYFNYEAQQDKSGLPNDRFSAERPEGSISTLTIQRTEQRDSAMYRCASSLGLSSAEAFFGQGTRLTVV.

The chain employs TRBV19 and TRBJ1-5, with D maybe TRBD1 (6 bases). Trimming took 4 bases from V and 0 from J, leaving 10 bases between them. The germline V gene encodes CDR1 LNHDA and CDR2 SQIVND (reference sequence). The CDR3 loop spans 15 amino acids. The CDR3 region is CASSSGQYSNQPQHF. The CDR3 bases are TGTGCCAGTAGTAGCGGACAGTATAGCAATCAGCCCCAGCATTTT.

This chain uses TRBV25-1 with TRBJ1-6; TRBD1 matches 8 bases. The CDR3 sequence is 12 residues long. V lost 4 bases, J lost 10 bases, and 0 bases stayed unmatched. The germline V gene has CDR1 MGHDK and CDR2 SYGVNS. The CDR3 protein is CASSGQGSPLHF. For the CDR3, the DNA is TGTGCCAGCAGTGGACAGGGGTCACCCCTCCACTTT. Supplemented by reference TRBV25-1 and TRBJ1-6, the full variable domain reads EADIYQTPRYLVIGTGKKITLECSQTMGHDKMYWYQQDPGMELHLIHYSYGVNSTEKGDLSSESTVSRIRTEHFPLTLESARPSHTSQYLCASSGQGSPLHFGNGTRLTVT.